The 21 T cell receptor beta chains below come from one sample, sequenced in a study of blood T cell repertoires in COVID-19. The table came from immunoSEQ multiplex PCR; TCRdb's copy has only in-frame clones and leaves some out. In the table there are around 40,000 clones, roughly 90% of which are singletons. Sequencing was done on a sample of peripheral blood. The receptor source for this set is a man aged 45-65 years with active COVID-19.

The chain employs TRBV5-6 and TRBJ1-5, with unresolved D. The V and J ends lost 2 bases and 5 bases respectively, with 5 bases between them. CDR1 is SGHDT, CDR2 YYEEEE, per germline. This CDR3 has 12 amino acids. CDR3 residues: CASSFGDQPQHF. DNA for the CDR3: TGTGCCAGCAGCTTCGGGGATCAGCCCCAGCATTTT.

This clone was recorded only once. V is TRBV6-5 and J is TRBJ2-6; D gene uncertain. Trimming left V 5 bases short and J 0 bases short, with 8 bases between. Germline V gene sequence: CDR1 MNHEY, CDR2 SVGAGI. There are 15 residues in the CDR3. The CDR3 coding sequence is TGTGCCAGCAGTACAGCCTACTCTGGGGCCAACGTCCTGACTTTC. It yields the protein CASSTAYSGANVLTF.

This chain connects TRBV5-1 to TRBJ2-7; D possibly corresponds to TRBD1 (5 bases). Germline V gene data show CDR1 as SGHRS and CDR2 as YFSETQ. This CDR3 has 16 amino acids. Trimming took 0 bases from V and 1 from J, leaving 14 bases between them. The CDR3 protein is CASSLGVTVVSYEQYF. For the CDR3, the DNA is TGCGCCAGCAGCTTGGGAGTGACAGTCGTTTCCTACGAGCAGTACTTC.

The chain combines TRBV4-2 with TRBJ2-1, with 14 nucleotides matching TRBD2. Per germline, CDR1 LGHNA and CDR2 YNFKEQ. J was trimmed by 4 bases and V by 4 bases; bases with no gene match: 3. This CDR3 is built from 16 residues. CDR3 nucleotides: TGTGCCAGCAGCCCCTGGACTAGCGGGAGGTACAATGAGCAGTTCTTC. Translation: CASSPWTSGRYNEQFF.

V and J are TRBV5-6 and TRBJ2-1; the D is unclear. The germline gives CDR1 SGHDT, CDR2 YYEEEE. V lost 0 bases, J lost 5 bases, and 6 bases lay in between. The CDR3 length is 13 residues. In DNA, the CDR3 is TGTGCCAGCAGCTTGGGAGTTAACAATGAGCAGTTCTTC. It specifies CASSLGVNNEQFF. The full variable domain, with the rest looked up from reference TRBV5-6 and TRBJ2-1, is DAGVTQSPTHLIKTRGQQVTLRCSPKSGHDTVSWYQQALGQGPQFIFQYYEEEERQRGNFPDRFSGHQFPNYSSELNVNALLLGDSALYLCASSLGVNNEQFFGPGTRLTVL.

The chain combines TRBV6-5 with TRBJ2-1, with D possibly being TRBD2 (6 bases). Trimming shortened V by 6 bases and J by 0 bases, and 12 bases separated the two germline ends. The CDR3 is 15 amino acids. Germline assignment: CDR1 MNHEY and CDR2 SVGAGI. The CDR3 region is CASRPGLSSYNEQFF. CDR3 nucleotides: TGTGCCAGCAGGCCGGGACTTAGCTCCTACAATGAGCAGTTCTTC.

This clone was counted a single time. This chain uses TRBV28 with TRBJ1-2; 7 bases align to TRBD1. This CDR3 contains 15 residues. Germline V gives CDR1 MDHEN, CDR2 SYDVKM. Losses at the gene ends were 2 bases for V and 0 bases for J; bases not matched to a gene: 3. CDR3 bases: TGTGCCAGCAGTTTAGGGGACAGAACTAACTATGGCTACACCTTC. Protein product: CASSLGDRTNYGYTF.

For the CDR3, the DNA is TGTGCCAGCAGCCAGACAGGGACGAGCGGGGAGCTGTTTTTT. Its protein product is CASSQTGTSGELFF. The chain combines TRBV7-9 with TRBJ2-2, with 7 positions matching TRBD1. This CDR3 is built from 14 residues. The junction had 7 bases not matched to a gene; V was cut back by 5 bases and J by 7 bases. CDR1 and CDR2 from the germline V gene are SEHNR and FQNEAQ (reference sequence). Combining the CDR3 with reference TRBV7-9 and TRBJ2-2 gives the whole variable domain DTGVSQNPRHKITKRGQNVTFRCDPISEHNRLYWYRQTLGQGPEFLTYFQNEAQLEKSRLLSDRFSAERPKGSFSTLEIQRTEQGDSAMYLCASSQTGTSGELFFGEGSRLTVL.

For the CDR3, the DNA is TGTGCCAGCAGTCCGATACGCGGGGCTGGACAGGGGGCGTGGGAGCAGTACTTC. It encodes CASSPIRGAGQGAWEQYF. The rearrangement joins TRBV6-6 to TRBJ2-7; 11 nucleotides agree with TRBD1. The CDR3 consists of 18 residues. CDR1 is MNHNY, CDR2 SVGAGI, per germline (reference sequence). J lost 7 bases, V lost 5 bases, and 19 bases had no gene match.

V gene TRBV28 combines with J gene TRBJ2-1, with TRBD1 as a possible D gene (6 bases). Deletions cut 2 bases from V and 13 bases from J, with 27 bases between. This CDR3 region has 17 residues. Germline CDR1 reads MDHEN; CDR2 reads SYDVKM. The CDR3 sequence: CASSLNSGQRDQWRQFF. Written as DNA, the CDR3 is TGTGCCAGCAGTTTAAACTCTGGACAGAGGGATCAATGGCGTCAGTTCTTC.

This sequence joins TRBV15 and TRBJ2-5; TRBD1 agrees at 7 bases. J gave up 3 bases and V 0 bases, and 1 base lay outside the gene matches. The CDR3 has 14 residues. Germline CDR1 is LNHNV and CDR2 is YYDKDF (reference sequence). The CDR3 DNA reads TGTGCCACCAGCAGAGATGGGACAGAAGAGACCCAGTACTTC. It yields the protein CATSRDGTEETQYF.

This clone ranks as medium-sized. CDR3 loop: CASSLTLATSTDTQYF. CDR3 sequence (DNA): TGTGCCAGCAGTTTAACGCTAGCGACCAGCACAGATACGCAGTATTTT. The rearrangement links TRBV27 to TRBJ2-3, with D possibly matching TRBD2 (6 bases). Looked up from germline, CDR1 is MNHEY and CDR2 is SMNVEV (reference sequence). This CDR3 comprises 16 residues. V gave up 2 bases and J gave up 0 bases, with 12 bases separating them.

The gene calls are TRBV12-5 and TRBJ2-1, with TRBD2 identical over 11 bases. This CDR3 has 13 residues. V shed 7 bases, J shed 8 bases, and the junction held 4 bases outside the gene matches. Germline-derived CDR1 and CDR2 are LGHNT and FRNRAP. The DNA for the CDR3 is TGTGCTAGTGTCCTAGCGGGAGGTGATGAGCAGTTCTTC. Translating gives CASVLAGGDEQFF.

Here the CDR3 reads CASSPTNTGELFF. For the CDR3, the DNA is TGTGCCAGCAGTCCAACTAACACCGGGGAGCTGTTTTTT. V usage is TRBV12-3 or TRBV12-4 and J usage is TRBJ2-2; D is uncertain. Trimming stripped 5 bases from V and 2 bases from J, with 6 bases between. This CDR3 region has 13 residues.

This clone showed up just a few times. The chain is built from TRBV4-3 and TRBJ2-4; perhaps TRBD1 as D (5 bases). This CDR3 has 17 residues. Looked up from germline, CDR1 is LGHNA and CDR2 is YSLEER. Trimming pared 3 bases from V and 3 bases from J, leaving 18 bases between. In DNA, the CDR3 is TGCGCCAGCAGCCACGCTAATCAGGGTCTCGGCAAAAACATTCAGTACTTC. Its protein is CASSHANQGLGKNIQYF.

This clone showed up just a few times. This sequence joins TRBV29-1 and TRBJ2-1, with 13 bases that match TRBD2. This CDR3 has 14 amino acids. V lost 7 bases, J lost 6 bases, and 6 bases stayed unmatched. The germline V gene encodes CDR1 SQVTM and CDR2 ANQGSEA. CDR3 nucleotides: TGCAGCGGAGACGGGACTAGCGGGACCAATGAGCAGTTCTTC. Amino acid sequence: CSGDGTSGTNEQFF.

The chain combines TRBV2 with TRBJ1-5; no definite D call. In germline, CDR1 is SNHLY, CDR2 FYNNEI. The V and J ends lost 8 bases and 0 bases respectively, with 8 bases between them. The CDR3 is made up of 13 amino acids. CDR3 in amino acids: CASGGDSNQPQHF. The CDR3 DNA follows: TGTGCCAGCGGCGGGGATAGCAATCAGCCCCAGCATTTT.

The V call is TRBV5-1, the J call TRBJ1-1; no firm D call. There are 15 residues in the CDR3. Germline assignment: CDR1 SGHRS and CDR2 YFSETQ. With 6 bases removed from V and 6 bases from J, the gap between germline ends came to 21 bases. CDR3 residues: CASTPSLPGSAEAFF. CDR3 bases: TGCGCCAGCACCCCTTCCCTACCGGGGTCCGCTGAAGCTTTCTTT.

CDR3 nucleotide sequence: TGTGCCAGCAGTTACTCGACAGGGGGGAGCTATGGCTACACCTTC. The encoded protein is CASSYSTGGSYGYTF. This chain links TRBV6-5 with TRBJ1-2; TRBD1 agrees at 9 bases. The J segment lost 4 bases and the V segment lost 0 bases, leaving 3 bases of the junction unmatched. The CDR3 is 15 residues long. Germline V gives CDR1 MNHEY, CDR2 SVGAGI.

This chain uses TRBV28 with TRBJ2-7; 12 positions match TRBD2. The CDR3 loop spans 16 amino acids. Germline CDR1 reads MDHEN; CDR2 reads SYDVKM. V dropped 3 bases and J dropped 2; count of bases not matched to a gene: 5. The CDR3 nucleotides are TGTGCCAGCAGTTTGGGAACTAGCGGGAGGACCTACGAGCAGTACTTC. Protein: CASSLGTSGRTYEQYF.

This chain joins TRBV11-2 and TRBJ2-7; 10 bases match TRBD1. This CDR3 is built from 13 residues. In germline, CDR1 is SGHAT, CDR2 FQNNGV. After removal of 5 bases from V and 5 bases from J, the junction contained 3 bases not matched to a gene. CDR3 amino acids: CASSPGQGNEQYF. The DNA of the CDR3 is TGTGCCAGCAGCCCGGGACAGGGGAACGAGCAGTACTTC.